This T cell receptor (beta chain) is from a study of T-cell memory formation after mild COVID-19. Amplification by 5'RACE using constant-segment primers produced TCR alpha and TCR beta cDNA libraries that carried sample barcodes and UMIs. TCRdb called the 5' RACE reads again in MiXCR, with one record for every CDR3 protein. The repertoire consists of approximately 490,000 distinct CDR3 sequences, with 20% occurring once and the leading ten covering approximately 12%. Germline CDR1 SGDLS, CDR2 YYNGEE. The CDR3 has 16 amino acids. V was trimmed by 6 bases and J by 6 bases, leaving 23 bases between them.

Sequencing was performed on PBMCs or a T cell subset sorted from them (not recorded which). The origin of this receptor is an adult woman who had mild COVID-19 (a few samples of this study predate the infection). Cell type and time point are not known. The chain couples TRBV9 to TRBJ2-3, with D uncertain. CDR3 in DNA: TGTGCCAGCAACCCGGATGACTCCTCTGTAATGGATACGCAGTATTTT. Amino acids: CASNPDDSSVMDTQYF.